The source of this T cell receptor (beta chain) is a study of T cells in Graves' hyperthyroidism and ophthalmopathy. V lost 7 bases and J 0 bases, leaving 15 bases between the germline ends. There are 15 residues in the CDR3. The TCR beta CDR3 regions underwent amplification using RNA transcripts as the source. HTBI primers drove first-round RT-PCR of the TCR CDR3. TCRdb reprocessed the multiplex PCR reads with MiXCR, giving one entry per CDR3 protein. The sample has about 840,000 distinct CDR3 sequences, over 35% seen once. This clonotype was seen only a few times. The rearrangement joins TRBV12-3 or TRBV12-4 to TRBJ1-1, with D perhaps TRBD1 (5 bases). This TCR was recovered from a young man with Graves' hyperthyroidism. The sequencing sample was made of blood. This chain's CDR3 is CASTPSGTMNTEAFF. For the CDR3, the DNA is TGTGCCAGCACCCCTTCCGGGACCATGAACACTGAAGCTTTCTTT.